The 24 T cell receptor beta chains given below trace back to one sample, sequenced in a study of T cell responses to AZD1222 COVID-19 vaccine. The method was immunoSEQ multiplex PCR; TCRdb's version includes in-frame clones alone and lacks a portion of them. The sample has more than 90,000 clones; roughly nine tenths are singletons. The sample in question was peripheral blood, obtained on day 0 of AZD1222 vaccination. These receptors were taken from an adult in good health.

The chain carries TRBV11-3 and TRBJ1-1; perhaps TRBD1 as D (5 bases). With 2 bases removed from V and 4 bases from J, the gap between germline ends came to 8 bases. Germline values: CDR1 SGHNT, CDR2 YENEEA. CDR3 length: 13 residues. CDR3 coding DNA: TGTGCCAGCAGCTTATTCAGGGCCACTGAAGCTTTCTTT. This gives the protein CASSLFRATEAFF.

V and J are TRBV20-1 and TRBJ2-1; maybe TRBD1 (6 bases). CDR1 and CDR2 (germline): DFQATT, SNEGSKA (reference sequence). V was shortened by 2 bases and J by 11 bases, with 10 bases between the two germline ends. This CDR3 contains 11 residues. The CDR3 nucleotides read TGCAGTGCTAGACCCCGGGACAAGCAGTTCTTC. Its translation: CSARPRDKQFF.

This chain joins TRBV5-1 and TRBJ1-3; tentative D call: TRBD1 (5 bases). The V gene's germline CDR1 is SGHRS and CDR2 YFSETQ. Between the trimmed V and J ends, which lost 4 bases and 6 bases, there was a span of 17 bases. The CDR3 covers 15 residues. The CDR3 region has the DNA TGCGCCAGCAGCCGGTCTACTGACAGTCAAAACACCATATATTTT. Protein: CASSRSTDSQNTIYF.

This clone has only one observation. The chain recombines TRBV5-1 with TRBJ2-7; the D call may be TRBD1 or TRBD2 (5 bases each). V was cut by 0 bases and J by 4 bases, with 11 bases left in between. Germline CDR1 SGHRS, CDR2 YFSETQ. The length of the CDR3 is 14 residues. CDR3 protein: CASSLDGEGYEQYF. The CDR3, as DNA: TGCGCCAGCAGCTTGGACGGAGAGGGGTACGAGCAGTACTTC.

The chain carries TRBV5-1 and TRBJ2-6; D remains ambiguous. The germline V gene encodes CDR1 SGHRS and CDR2 YFSETQ. This CDR3 is 13 amino acids long. Trimming took 6 bases from V and 1 from J, leaving 5 bases between them. The DNA for the CDR3 is TGCGCCAGCATGGTGTCTGGGGCCAACGTCCTGACTTTC. Encoded protein: CASMVSGANVLTF.

V gene TRBV6-5 combines with J gene TRBJ1-3; TRBD1 is a possible D gene (6 bases). CDR1 is MNHEY and CDR2 is SVGAGI in the germline V gene. V lost 4 bases and J 4 bases, leaving 17 bases between the germline ends. The length of the CDR3 is 16 residues. In DNA, the CDR3 is TGTGCCAGCAGTTCCTACAGGGCAACGGAAGGAAACACCATATATTTT. It is translated as CASSSYRATEGNTIYF.

This rearrangement joins TRBV9 to TRBJ1-6; possibly TRBD1 for D (6 bases). Trimming shortened V by 0 bases and J by 3 bases, and 10 bases separated the two germline ends. The CDR3 length is 16 residues. From germline, CDR1 is SGDLS and CDR2 YYNGEE. The CDR3: CASSVDAGDYNSPLHF. In DNA, the CDR3 is TGTGCCAGCAGCGTAGATGCAGGGGACTATAATTCACCCCTCCACTTT.

The chain has TRBV5-5 and TRBJ2-1; 12 bases agree with TRBD2. The CDR3 is 17 amino acids. With V trimmed by 6 bases and J by 0 bases, 7 bases remained unmatched. Germline V CDR1 and CDR2: SGHKS, YYEKEE (reference sequence). For the CDR3, the DNA is TGTGCCAGCACCTTTGGGACTAGCGGGTTCTCCTACAATGAGCAGTTCTTC. Protein sequence: CASTFGTSGFSYNEQFF.

The chain recombines TRBV18 with TRBJ1-1, with D hard to call. CDR1 is KGHSH and CDR2 is LQKENI in the germline V gene. Trimming stripped 5 bases from V and 3 bases from J, with 13 bases between. This CDR3 comprises 14 residues. The CDR3, as DNA: TGTGCCAGCTCAGGGTCCGTAGGGTACACTGAAGCTTTCTTT. It encodes CASSGSVGYTEAFF.

The gene calls are TRBV19 and TRBJ1-1; D gene uncertain. The V end was cut by 0 bases, the J end by 1 base, with 3 bases between. This CDR3 comprises 13 residues. Germline V CDR1 and CDR2: LNHDA, SQIVND (reference sequence). CDR3 DNA: TGTGCCAGTAGTATAGACCCGAACACTGAAGCTTTCTTT. Translation: CASSIDPNTEAFF.

V gene TRBV9 combines with J gene TRBJ2-3; 7 nucleotides line up with TRBD2. V lost 0 bases and J lost 3; bases outside the gene matches: 7. Per the germline V gene, CDR1 is SGDLS and CDR2 is YYNGEE. The CDR3 has 16 amino acids. This CDR3 is CASSVELRENTDTQYF. CDR3 in DNA: TGTGCCAGCAGCGTAGAATTGCGGGAGAATACAGATACGCAGTATTTT. Using reference TRBV9 and TRBJ2-3 for the parts outside the CDR3, the full variable domain is DSGVTQTPKHLITATGQRVTLRCSPRSGDLSVYWYQQSLDQGLQFLIQYYNGEERAKGNILERFSAQQFPDLHSELNLSSLELGDSALYFCASSVELRENTDTQYFGPGTRLTVL.

J is TRBJ1-2 and V is TRBV19; a weak D match, TRBD1 (5 bases). This CDR3 spans 12 amino acids. Germline V gene lookup returns CDR1 LNHDA and CDR2 SQIVND (reference sequence). Trimming shortened V by 3 bases and J by 7 bases, and 9 bases separated the two germline ends. This CDR3 is CASSMEGRGYTF. CDR3 nucleotides: TGTGCCAGTAGTATGGAGGGACGTGGCTACACCTTC.

The chain recombines TRBV15 with TRBJ2-6; D is possibly TRBD2 (5 bases). The CDR3 extends over 16 amino acids. The V gene's germline CDR1 is LNHNV and CDR2 YYDKDF (reference sequence). Trimming took off 0 bases at V and 4 bases at J, with 10 bases between the two ends. Here the CDR3 DNA reads TGTGCCACCAGCAGAGATCGGGGAGCCGGGGCCAACGTCCTGACTTTC. Translated: CATSRDRGAGANVLTF.

The V call is TRBV5-1, the J call TRBJ2-7; D is uncertain. CDR1 and CDR2 from the germline V gene are SGHRS and YFSETQ. V was pared by 4 bases and J by 0 bases, with 14 bases between. This CDR3 spans 15 amino acids. CDR3 in amino acids: CASSLGSTPSYEQYF. The CDR3 nucleotides read TGCGCCAGCAGCCTAGGGTCTACCCCCTCCTACGAGCAGTACTTC.

The chain recombines TRBV6-5 with TRBJ1-1, with no clear D. Germline-derived CDR1 and CDR2 are MNHEY and SVGAGI. V was shortened by 7 bases and J by 5 bases, with 11 bases between the two germline ends. The CDR3 length is 12 residues. The CDR3 loop reads CASTLQGTEAFF. The CDR3 DNA sequence: TGTGCCAGCACCCTTCAAGGAACTGAAGCTTTCTTT.

J is TRBJ2-1 and V is TRBV4-1, with D possibly matching TRBD2 (6 bases). Germline assignment: CDR1 MGHRA and CDR2 YSYEKL. The CDR3 totals 15 residues. V lost 2 bases and J 3 bases, leaving 11 bases between the germline ends. CDR3 region: CASSQPGLDYNEQFF. CDR3 bases: TGCGCCAGCAGCCAACCGGGACTGGACTACAATGAGCAGTTCTTC.

The gene calls are TRBV9 and TRBJ1-2, with D perhaps TRBD1 (6 bases). This CDR3 has 15 amino acids. Germline CDR1 reads SGDLS; CDR2 reads YYNGEE. V dropped 0 bases and J dropped 4 bases, with 13 bases sitting between them. The CDR3 bases are TGTGCCAGCAGCGTAGCGCCCCGGGACATCTATGGCTACACCTTC. Translation: CASSVAPRDIYGYTF.

The gene calls are TRBV12-3 or TRBV12-4 and TRBJ1-2; D remains unclear. V lost 1 base to trimming and J lost 2 bases, with 5 bases between them. The CDR3 extends over 13 amino acids. CDR3 loop: CASSLGKNYGYTF. The CDR3 bases are TGTGCCAGCAGTTTAGGAAAGAACTATGGCTACACCTTC.

The rearrangement joins TRBV18 to TRBJ2-7; TRBD1 matches 8 bases. Germline V gives CDR1 KGHSH, CDR2 LQKENI. The CDR3 is made up of 14 amino acids. With V trimmed by 6 bases and J by 4 bases, 8 bases remained unmatched. This chain's CDR3 is CASSYRQGTYEQYF. For the CDR3, the DNA is TGTGCCAGCTCTTACAGACAGGGGACTTACGAGCAGTACTTC.

This chain links TRBV28 with TRBJ1-6; weak D call: TRBD1 (5 bases). This CDR3 spans 17 amino acids. Germline CDR1 is MDHEN and CDR2 is SYDVKM. With 5 bases removed from V and 8 bases from J, the gap between germline ends came to 22 bases. DNA of the CDR3: TGTGCCAGCAGTACTTTTTGGACACGTCGGAATCATTCACCCCTCCACTTT. Translating it yields CASSTFWTRRNHSPLHF.

The chain uses TRBV30 and TRBJ2-7, with 10 bases fitting TRBD2. This CDR3 has 14 residues. CDR1 and CDR2 from the germline V gene are GTSNPN and SVGIG (reference sequence). J gave up 7 bases and V 2 bases, and 8 bases lay outside the gene matches. The CDR3 reads CAWSTLAGVGEQYF. The CDR3 nucleotides are TGTGCCTGGAGTACCCTAGCGGGAGTAGGTGAGCAGTACTTC.

DNA of the CDR3: TGTGCCAGCAGCTTACCGCCAGCCGGGGGGAATTCACCCCTCCACTTT. Amino acids: CASSLPPAGGNSPLHF. This chain uses TRBV11-2 with TRBJ1-6; D perhaps matches TRBD1 (5 bases). Per the germline V gene, CDR1 is SGHAT and CDR2 is FQNNGV. V lost 2 bases and J 7 bases, leaving 15 bases between the germline ends. This CDR3 is built from 16 residues.

The chain uses TRBV5-6 and TRBJ1-5, with D hard to call. Germline-derived CDR1 and CDR2 are SGHDT and YYEEEE. The CDR3 length is 14 residues. Trimming pared 3 bases from V and 3 bases from J, leaving 10 bases between. This CDR3 reads CASSSGLPNQPQHF. CDR3 DNA: TGTGCCAGCAGCTCCGGGCTCCCCAATCAGCCCCAGCATTTT.

This chain connects TRBV9 to TRBJ2-7, with TRBD2 matching 10 bases. Germline lookup yields CDR1 SGDLS and CDR2 YYNGEE. The CDR3 is made up of 16 amino acids. J lost 5 bases, V lost 3 bases, and 11 bases had no gene match. CDR3: CASSEGYGTSVHEQYF. The CDR3 DNA reads TGTGCCAGCAGCGAGGGGTATGGGACTAGCGTCCACGAGCAGTACTTC.